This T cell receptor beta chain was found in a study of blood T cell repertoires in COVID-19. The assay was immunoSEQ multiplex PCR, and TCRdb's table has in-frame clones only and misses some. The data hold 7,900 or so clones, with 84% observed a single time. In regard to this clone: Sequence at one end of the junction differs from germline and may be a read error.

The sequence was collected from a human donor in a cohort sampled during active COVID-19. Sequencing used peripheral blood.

CDR3 DNA: TGTGCCAGTAGTCCACTCCCTGGTAACACCATATATTTT. Its protein product is CASSPLPGNTIYF. V is TRBV19 and J is TRBJ1-3; D is unclear. Germline assignment: CDR1 LNHDA and CDR2 SQIVND (reference sequence). This CDR3 is built from 13 residues.